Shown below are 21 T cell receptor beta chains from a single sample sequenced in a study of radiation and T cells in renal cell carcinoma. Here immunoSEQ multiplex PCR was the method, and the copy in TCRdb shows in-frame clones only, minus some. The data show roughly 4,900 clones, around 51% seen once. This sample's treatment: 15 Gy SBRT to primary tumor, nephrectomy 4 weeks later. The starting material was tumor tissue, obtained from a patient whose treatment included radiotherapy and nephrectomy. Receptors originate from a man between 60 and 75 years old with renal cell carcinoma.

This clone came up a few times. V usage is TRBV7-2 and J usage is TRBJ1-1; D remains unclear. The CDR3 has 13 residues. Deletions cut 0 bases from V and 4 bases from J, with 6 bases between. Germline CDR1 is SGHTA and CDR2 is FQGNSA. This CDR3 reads CASSLARVTEAFF. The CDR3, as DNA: TGTGCCAGCAGCTTAGCGAGGGTCACTGAAGCTTTCTTT. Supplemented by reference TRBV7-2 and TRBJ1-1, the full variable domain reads GAGVSQSPSNKVTEKGKDVELRCDPISGHTALYWYRQSLGQGLEFLIYFQGNSAPDKSGLPSDRFSAERTGGSVSTLTIQRTQQEDSAVYLCASSLARVTEAFFGQGTRLTVV.

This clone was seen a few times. The CDR3 nucleotides read TGCGCCAGCATCATCAGGGCTTACGAGCAGTACTTC. It codes for CASIIRAYEQYF. V is TRBV23-1 and J is TRBJ2-7; D may be TRBD1 (5 bases). TRBV23-1 is treated as an ORF (open reading frame) with a function not yet certain. The CDR3 covers 12 residues. V shed 7 bases and J shed 4 bases, with 11 bases lying between them.

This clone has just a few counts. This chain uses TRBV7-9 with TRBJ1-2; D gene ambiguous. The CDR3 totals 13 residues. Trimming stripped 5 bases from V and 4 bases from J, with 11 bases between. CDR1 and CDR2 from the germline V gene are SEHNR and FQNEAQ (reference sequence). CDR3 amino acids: CASSPGSFYGYTF. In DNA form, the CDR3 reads TGTGCCAGCAGCCCGGGCTCGTTCTATGGCTACACCTTC.

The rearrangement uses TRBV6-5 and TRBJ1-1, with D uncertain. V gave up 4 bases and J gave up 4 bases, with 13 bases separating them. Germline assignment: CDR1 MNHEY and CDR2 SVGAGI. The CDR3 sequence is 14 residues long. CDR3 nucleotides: TGTGCCAGCAGTTCTTGGGCCCTAGGCACTGAAGCTTTCTTT. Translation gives CASSSWALGTEAFF.

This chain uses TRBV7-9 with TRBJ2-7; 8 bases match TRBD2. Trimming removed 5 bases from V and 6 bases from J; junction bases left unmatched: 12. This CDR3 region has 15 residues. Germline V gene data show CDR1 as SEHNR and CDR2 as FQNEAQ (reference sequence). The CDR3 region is CASSPRTSKQGEQYF. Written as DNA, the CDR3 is TGTGCCAGCAGCCCCAGGACTAGCAAGCAGGGCGAGCAGTACTTC.

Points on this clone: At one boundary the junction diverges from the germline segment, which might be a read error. The DNA of the CDR3 is TGTGCCAGCAGTGAAATGTCCTTAGTATGGGTTTTT. It yields the protein CASSEMSLVWVF. The rearrangement links TRBV2 to TRBJ1-4, with no clear D. From germline, CDR1 is SNHLY and CDR2 FYNNEI. This CDR3 comprises 12 residues. The full variable domain, in which reference TRBV2 and TRBJ1-4 provide the parts outside the CDR3, is EPEVTQTPSHQVTQMGQEVILRCVPISNHLYFYWYRQILGQKVEFLVSFYNNEISEKSEIFDDQFSVERPDGSNFTLKIRSTKLEDSAMYFCASSEMSLVWVFGSGTQLSVL.

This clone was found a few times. DNA of the CDR3: TGTGCCAGCAGCATGACAGCTGCGGGCAATCAGCCCCAGCATTTT. Amino acids: CASSMTAAGNQPQHF. This chain uses TRBV7-2 with TRBJ1-5; perhaps TRBD1 as D (5 bases). Germline values: CDR1 SGHTA, CDR2 FQGNSA. The CDR3 has 15 amino acids. Trimming shortened V by 5 bases and J by 2 bases, and 13 bases separated the two germline ends.

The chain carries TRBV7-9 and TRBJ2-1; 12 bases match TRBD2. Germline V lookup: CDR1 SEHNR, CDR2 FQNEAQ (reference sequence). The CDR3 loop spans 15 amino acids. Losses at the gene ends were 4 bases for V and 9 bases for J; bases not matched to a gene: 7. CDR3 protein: CASSSGLAGLGEQFF. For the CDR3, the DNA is TGTGCCAGCAGCTCCGGACTAGCGGGATTAGGTGAGCAGTTCTTC.

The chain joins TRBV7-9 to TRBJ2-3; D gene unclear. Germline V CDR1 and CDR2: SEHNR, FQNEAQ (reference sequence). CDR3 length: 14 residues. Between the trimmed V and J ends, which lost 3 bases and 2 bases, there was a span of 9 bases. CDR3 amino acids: CASSFSAITDTQYF. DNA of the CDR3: TGTGCCAGCAGCTTTTCGGCTATCACAGATACGCAGTATTTT.

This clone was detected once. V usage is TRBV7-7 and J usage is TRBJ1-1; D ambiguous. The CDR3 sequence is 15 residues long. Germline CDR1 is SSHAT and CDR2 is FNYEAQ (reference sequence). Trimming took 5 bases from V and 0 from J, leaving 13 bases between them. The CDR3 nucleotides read TGTGCCAGCAGCCCCCCCGGCCTCCTGAACACTGAAGCTTTCTTT. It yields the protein CASSPPGLLNTEAFF. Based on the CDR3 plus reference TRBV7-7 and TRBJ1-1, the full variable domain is GAGVSQSPRYKVTKRGQDVTLRCDPISSHATLYWYQQALGQGPEFLTYFNYEAQPDKSGLPSDRFSAERPEGSISTLTIQRTEQRDSAMYRCASSPPGLLNTEAFFGQGTRLTVV.

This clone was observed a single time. The CDR3 DNA reads as TGTGCCAGCAGCTCAGAATGGTACTACGAGCAGTACTTC. Protein product: CASSSEWYYEQYF. V usage is TRBV7-2 and J usage is TRBJ2-7; D call uncertain. The germline CDR1 and CDR2 sequences are SGHTA and FQGNSA. V was pared by 4 bases and J by 3 bases, with 10 bases between. The CDR3 covers 13 residues.

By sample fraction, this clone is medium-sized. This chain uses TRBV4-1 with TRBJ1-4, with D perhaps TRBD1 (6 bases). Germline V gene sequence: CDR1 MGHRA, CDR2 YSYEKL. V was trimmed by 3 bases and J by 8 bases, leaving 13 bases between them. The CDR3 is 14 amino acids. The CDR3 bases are TGCGCCAGCAGCCATCTTTGGGGGCCGGAAAAACTGTTTTTT. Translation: CASSHLWGPEKLFF.

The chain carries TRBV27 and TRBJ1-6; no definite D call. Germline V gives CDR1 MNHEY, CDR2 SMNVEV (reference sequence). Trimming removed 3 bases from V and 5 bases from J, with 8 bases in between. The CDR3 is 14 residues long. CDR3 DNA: TGTGCCAGCAGTTTTTCTCAGAATAATTCACCCCTCCACTTT. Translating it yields CASSFSQNNSPLHF.

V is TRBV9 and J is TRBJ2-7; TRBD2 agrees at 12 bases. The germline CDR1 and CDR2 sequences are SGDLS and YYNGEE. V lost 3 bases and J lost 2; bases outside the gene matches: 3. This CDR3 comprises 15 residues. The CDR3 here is CASSGRLAGAYEQYF. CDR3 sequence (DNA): TGTGCCAGCAGCGGCCGACTAGCGGGAGCCTACGAGCAGTACTTC.

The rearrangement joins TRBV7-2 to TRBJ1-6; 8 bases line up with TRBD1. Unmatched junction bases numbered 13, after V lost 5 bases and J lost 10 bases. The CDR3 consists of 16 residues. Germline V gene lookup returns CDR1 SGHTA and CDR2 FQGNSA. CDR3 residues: CASSPPGRGRWSPLHF. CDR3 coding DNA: TGTGCCAGCAGCCCCCCGGGCAGGGGGCGTTGGTCACCCCTCCACTTT.

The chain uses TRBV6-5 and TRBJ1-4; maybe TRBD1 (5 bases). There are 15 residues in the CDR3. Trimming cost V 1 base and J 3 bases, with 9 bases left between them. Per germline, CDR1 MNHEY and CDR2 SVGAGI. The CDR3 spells CASSYFRAANEKLFF. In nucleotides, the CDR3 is TGTGCCAGCAGTTACTTCAGGGCTGCTAATGAAAAACTGTTTTTT.

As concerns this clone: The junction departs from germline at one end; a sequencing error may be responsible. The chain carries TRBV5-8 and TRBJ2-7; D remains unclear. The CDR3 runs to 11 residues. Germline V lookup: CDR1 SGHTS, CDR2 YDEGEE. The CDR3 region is CASSLMPGPHF. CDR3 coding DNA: TGTGCCAGCAGCTTGATGCCCGGGCCGCACTTC.

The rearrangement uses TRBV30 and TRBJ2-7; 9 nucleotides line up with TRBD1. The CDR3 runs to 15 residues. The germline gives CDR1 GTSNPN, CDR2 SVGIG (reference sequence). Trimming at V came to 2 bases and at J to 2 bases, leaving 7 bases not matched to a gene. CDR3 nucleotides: TGTGCCTGGAGTCCGGGACAGGGAATCCCCTACGAGCAGTACTTC. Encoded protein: CAWSPGQGIPYEQYF. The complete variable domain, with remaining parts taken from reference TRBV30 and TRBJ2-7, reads SQTIHQWPATLVQPVGSPLSLECTVEGTSNPNLYWYRQAAGRGLQLLFYSVGIGQISSEVPQNLSASRPQDRQFILSSKKLLLSDSGFYLCAWSPGQGIPYEQYFGPGTRLTVT.

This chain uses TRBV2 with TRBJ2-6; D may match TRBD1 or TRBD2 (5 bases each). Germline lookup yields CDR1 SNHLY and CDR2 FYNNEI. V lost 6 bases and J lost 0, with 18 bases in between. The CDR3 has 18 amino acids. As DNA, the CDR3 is TGTGCCAGCAGGCTCTCCTTCACTGGGGGCTCTGGGGCCAACGTCCTGACTTTC. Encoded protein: CASRLSFTGGSGANVLTF.

CDR3 DNA sequence: TGTGCCAGCAGCCTAGGACAGGAAGCTTTCTTT. Amino acids: CASSLGQEAFF. The chain employs TRBV14 and TRBJ1-1, with TRBD1 as a possible D gene (6 bases). This CDR3 has 11 amino acids. V lost 4 bases, J lost 8 bases, and 8 bases lay in between. Germline CDR1 is SGHDN and CDR2 is FVKESK.

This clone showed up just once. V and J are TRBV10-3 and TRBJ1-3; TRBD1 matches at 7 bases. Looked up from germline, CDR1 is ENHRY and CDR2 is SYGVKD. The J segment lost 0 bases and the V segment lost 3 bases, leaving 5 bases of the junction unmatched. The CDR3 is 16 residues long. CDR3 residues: CAISDPGTVSGNTIYF. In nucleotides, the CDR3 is TGTGCCATCAGTGACCCCGGGACAGTCTCTGGAAACACCATATATTTT.